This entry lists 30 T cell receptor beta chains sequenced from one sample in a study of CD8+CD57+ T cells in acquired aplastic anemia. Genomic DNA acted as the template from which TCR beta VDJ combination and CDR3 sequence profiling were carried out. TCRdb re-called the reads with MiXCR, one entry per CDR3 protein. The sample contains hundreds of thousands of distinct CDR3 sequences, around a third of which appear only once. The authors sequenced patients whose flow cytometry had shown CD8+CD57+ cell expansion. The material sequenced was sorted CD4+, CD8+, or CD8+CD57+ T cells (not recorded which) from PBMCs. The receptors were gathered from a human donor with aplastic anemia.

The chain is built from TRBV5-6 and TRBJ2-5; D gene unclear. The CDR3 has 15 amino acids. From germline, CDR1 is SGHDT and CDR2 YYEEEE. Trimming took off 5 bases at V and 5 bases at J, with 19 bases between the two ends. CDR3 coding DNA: TGTGCCAGCAGTCCCGGGCCCACCTCGAGGGAGACCCAGTACTTC. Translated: CASSPGPTSRETQYF.

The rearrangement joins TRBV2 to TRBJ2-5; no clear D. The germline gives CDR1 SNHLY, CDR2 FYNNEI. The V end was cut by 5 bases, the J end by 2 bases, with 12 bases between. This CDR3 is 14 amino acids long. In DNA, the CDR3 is TGTGCCAGCAGTTCAGGCCCCCAACAAGAGACCCAGTACTTC. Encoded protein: CASSSGPQQETQYF.

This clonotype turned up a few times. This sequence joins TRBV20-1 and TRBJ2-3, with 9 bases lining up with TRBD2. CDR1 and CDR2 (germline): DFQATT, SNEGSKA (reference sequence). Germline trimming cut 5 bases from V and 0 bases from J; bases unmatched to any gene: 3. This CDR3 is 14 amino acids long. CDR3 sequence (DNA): TGCAGTGCTGTGACTAGCGGAAGCACAGATACGCAGTATTTT. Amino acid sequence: CSAVTSGSTDTQYF.

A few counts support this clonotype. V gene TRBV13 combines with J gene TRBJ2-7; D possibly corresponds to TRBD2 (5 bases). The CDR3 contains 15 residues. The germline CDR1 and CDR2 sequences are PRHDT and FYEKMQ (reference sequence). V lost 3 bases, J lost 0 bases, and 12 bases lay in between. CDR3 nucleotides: TGTGCCAGCAGCTTTGGGCCGGGAACCTCCTACGAGCAGTACTTC. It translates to CASSFGPGTSYEQYF.

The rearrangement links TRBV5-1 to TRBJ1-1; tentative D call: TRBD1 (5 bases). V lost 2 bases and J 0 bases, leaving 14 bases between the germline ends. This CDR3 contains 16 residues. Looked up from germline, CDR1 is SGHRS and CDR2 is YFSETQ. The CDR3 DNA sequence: TGCGCCAGCAGCTTAATACTGGGACGGATGAACACTGAAGCTTTCTTT. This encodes CASSLILGRMNTEAFF.

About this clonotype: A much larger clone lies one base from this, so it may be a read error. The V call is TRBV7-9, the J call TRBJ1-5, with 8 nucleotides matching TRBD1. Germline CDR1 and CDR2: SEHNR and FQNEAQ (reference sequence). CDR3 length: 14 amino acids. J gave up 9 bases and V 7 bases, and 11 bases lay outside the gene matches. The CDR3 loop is CASTGRTGQSPQHF. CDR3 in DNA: TGTGCCAGCACGGGGAGGACAGGGCAATCGCCCCAGCATTTT.

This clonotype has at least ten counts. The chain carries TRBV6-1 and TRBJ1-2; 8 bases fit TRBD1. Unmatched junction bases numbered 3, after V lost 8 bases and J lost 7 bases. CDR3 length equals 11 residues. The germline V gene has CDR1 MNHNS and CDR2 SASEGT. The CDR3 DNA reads TGTGCCAGCTCCGGACAGGGTGGCTACACCTTC. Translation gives CASSGQGGYTF.

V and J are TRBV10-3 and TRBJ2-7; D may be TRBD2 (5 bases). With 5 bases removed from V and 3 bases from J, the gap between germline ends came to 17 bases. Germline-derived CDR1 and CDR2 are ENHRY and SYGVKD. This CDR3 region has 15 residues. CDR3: CAISYRGLANYEQYF. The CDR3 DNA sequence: TGTGCCATCAGTTATCGAGGCCTAGCAAACTACGAGCAGTACTTC.

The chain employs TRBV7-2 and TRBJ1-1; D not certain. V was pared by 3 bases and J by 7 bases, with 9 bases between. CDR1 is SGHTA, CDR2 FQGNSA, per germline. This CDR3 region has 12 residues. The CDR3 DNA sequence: TGTGCCAGCAGCTTGTCTCGCAGTGAAGCTTTCTTT. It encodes CASSLSRSEAFF.

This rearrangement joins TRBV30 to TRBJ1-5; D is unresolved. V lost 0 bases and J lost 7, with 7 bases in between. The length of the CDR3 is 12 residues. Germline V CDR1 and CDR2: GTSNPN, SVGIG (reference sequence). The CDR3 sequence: CAWSVPGQPQHF. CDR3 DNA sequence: TGTGCCTGGAGTGTACCTGGGCAGCCCCAGCATTTT.

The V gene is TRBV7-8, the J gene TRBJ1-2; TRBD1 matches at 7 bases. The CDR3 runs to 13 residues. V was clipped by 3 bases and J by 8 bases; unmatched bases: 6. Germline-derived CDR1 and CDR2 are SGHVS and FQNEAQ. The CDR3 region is CASSFGTAAGYTF. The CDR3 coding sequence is TGTGCCAGCAGCTTTGGGACAGCAGCCGGCTACACCTTC.

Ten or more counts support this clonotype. CDR3: CATRDGGTSGIDEQFF. The CDR3 bases are TGTGCCACCAGAGACGGAGGGACTAGCGGGATCGATGAGCAGTTCTTC. The chain carries TRBV15 and TRBJ2-1; TRBD2 agrees at 13 bases. The germline V gene encodes CDR1 LNHNV and CDR2 YYDKDF (reference sequence). The ends lost 6 bases at V and 8 bases at J; junction bases unmatched: 10. The CDR3 length is 16 residues. Complete variable domain (other parts from reference TRBV15 and TRBJ2-1): DAMVIQNPRYQVTQFGKPVTLSCSQTLNHNVMYWYQQKSSQAPKLLFHYYDKDFNNEADTPDNFQSRRPNTSFCFLDIRSPGLGDTAMYLCATRDGGTSGIDEQFFGPGTRLTVL.

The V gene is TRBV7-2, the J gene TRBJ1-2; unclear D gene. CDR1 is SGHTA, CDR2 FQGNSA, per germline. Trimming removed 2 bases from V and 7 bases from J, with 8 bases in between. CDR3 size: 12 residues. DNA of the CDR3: TGTGCCAGCAGCTTAAGGTACCGTGGCTACACCTTC. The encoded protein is CASSLRYRGYTF.

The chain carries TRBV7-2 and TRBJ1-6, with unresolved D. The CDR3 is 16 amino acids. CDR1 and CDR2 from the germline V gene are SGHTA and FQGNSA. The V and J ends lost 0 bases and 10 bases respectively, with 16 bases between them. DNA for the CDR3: TGTGCCAGCAGCTTAGCGTTCGGCAGAACCCGATCACCCCTCCACTTT. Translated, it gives CASSLAFGRTRSPLHF. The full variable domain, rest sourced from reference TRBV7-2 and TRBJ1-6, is GAGVSQSPSNKVTEKGKDVELRCDPISGHTALYWYRQSLGQGLEFLIYFQGNSAPDKSGLPSDRFSAERTGGSVSTLTIQRTQQEDSAVYLCASSLAFGRTRSPLHFGNGTRLTVT.

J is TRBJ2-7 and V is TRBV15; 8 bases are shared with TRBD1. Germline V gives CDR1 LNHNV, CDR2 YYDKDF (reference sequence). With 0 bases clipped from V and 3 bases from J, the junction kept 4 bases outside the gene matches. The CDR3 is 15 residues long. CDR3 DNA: TGTGCCACCAGCAGAGACTGGACAGGGATCTACGAGCAGTACTTC. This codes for CATSRDWTGIYEQYF.

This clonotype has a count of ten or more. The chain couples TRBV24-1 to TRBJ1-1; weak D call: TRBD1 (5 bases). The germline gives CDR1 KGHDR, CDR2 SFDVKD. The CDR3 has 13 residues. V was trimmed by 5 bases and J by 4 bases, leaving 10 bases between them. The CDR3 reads CATSAGMGTEAFF. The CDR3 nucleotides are TGTGCCACCAGTGCAGGGATGGGCACTGAAGCTTTCTTT.

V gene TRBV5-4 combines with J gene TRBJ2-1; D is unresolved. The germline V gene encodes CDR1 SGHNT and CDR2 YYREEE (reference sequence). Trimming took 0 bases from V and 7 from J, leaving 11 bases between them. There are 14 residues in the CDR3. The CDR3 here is CASSLVTGSNEQFF. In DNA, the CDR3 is TGTGCCAGCAGCTTGGTGACCGGCTCTAATGAGCAGTTCTTC.

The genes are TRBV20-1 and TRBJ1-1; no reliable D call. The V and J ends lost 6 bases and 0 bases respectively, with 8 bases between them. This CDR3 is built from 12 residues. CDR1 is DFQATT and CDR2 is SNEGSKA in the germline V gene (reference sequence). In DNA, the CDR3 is TGCAGTGCCGAAGGGTTGAACACTGAAGCTTTCTTT. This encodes CSAEGLNTEAFF.

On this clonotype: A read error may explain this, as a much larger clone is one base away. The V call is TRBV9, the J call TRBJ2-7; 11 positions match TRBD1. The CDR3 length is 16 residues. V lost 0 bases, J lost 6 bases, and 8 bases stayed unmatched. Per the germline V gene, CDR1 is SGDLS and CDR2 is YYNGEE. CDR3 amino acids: CASSVGPDRGQSEQYF. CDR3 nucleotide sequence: TGTGCCAGCAGCGTAGGGCCGGACAGGGGGCAGAGCGAGCAGTACTTC.

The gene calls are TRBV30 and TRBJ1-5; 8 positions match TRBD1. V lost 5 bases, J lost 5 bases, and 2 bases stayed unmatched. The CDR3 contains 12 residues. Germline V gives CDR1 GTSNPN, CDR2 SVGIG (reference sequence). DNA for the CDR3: TGTGCCTGGGACAGGGGCGATCAGCCCCAGCATTTT. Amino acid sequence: CAWDRGDQPQHF.

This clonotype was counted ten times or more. DNA for the CDR3: TGCAGCGTTGATGCGGACATTGGCACAGATACGCAGTATTTT. Translated, it gives CSVDADIGTDTQYF. The chain employs TRBV29-1 and TRBJ2-3; possibly TRBD1 for D (5 bases). CDR3 length equals 14 residues. The germline V gene has CDR1 SQVTM and CDR2 ANQGSEA. Trimming stripped 3 bases from V and 1 base from J, with 11 bases between.

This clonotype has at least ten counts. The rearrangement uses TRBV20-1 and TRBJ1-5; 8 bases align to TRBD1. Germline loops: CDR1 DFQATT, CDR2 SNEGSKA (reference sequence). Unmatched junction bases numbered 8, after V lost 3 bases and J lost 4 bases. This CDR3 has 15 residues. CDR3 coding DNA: TGCAGTGCTAGCCTTTGGACAGGGTGGAATCAGCCCCAGCATTTT. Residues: CSASLWTGWNQPQHF.

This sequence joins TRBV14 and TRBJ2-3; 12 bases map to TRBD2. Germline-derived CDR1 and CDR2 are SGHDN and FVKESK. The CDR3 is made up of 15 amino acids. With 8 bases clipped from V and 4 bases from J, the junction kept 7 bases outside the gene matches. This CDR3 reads CASGGLAGNPDTQYF. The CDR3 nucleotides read TGTGCCAGCGGTGGACTAGCGGGAAACCCAGATACGCAGTATTTT.

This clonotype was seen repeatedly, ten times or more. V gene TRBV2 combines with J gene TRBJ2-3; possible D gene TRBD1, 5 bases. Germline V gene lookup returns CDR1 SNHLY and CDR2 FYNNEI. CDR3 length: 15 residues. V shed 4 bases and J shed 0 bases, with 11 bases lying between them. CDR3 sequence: CASSGLGASTDTQYF. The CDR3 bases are TGTGCCAGCAGTGGGTTAGGGGCTAGCACAGATACGCAGTATTTT.

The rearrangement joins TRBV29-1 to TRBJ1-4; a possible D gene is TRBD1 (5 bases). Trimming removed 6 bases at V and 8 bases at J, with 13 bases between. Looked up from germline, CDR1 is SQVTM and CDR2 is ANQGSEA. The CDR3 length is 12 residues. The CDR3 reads CSVETDSEKLFF. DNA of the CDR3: TGCAGCGTAGAGACAGACAGCGAAAAACTGTTTTTT. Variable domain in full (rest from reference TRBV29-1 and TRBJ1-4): SAVISQKPSRDICQRGTSLTIQCQVDSQVTMMFWYRQQPGQSLTLIATANQGSEATYESGFVIDKFPISRPNLTFSTLTVSNMSPEDSSIYLCSVETDSEKLFFGSGTQLSVL.

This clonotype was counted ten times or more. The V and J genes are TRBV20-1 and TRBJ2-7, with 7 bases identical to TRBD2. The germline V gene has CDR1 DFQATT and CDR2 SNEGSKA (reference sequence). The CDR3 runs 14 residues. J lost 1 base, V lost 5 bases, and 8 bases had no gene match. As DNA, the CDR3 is TGCAGTGCTGGACTGGGAGGGGTATCCTACGAGCAGTACTTC. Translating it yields CSAGLGGVSYEQYF.

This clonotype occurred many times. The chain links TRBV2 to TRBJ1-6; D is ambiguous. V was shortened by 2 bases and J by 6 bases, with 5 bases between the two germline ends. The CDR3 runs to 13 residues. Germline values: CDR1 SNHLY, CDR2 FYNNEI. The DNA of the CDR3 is TGTGCCAGCAGTGAACTGTCTAATTCACCCCTCCACTTT. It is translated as CASSELSNSPLHF.

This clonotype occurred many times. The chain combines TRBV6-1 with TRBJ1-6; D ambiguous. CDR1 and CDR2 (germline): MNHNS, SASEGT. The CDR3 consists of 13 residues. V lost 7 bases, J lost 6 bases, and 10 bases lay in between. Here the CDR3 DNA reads TGTGCCAGCATCACGGGCGGTAATTCACCCCTCCACTTT. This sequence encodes CASITGGNSPLHF.

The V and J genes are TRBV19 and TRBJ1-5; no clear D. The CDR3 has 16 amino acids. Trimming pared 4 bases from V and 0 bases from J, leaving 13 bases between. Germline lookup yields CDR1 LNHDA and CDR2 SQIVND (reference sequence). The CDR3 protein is CASSTIRLVSNQPQHF. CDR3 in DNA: TGTGCCAGTAGTACAATCAGGTTAGTTAGCAATCAGCCCCAGCATTTT.

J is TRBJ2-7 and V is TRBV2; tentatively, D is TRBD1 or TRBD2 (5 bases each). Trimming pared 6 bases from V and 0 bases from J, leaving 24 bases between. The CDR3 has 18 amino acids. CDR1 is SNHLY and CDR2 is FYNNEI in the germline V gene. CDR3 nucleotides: TGTGCCAGCAGGGACTTAGACGGCCGGGACGGTAGCTCCTACGAGCAGTACTTC. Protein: CASRDLDGRDGSSYEQYF.